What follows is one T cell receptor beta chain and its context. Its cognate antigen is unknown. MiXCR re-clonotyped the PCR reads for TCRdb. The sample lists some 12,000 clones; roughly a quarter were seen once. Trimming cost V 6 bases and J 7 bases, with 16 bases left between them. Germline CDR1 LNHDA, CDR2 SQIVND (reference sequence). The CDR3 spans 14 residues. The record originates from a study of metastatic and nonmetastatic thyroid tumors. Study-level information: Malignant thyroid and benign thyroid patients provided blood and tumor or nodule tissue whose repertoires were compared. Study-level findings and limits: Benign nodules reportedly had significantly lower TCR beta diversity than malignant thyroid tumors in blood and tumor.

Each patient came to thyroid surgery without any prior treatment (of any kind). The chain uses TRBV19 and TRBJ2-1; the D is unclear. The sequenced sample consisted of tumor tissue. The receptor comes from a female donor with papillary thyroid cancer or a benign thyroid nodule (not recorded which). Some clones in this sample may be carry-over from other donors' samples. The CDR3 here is CASSWKVSLNEQFF. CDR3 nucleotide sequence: TGTGCCAGTAGCTGGAAAGTCTCTTTAAATGAGCAGTTCTTC.